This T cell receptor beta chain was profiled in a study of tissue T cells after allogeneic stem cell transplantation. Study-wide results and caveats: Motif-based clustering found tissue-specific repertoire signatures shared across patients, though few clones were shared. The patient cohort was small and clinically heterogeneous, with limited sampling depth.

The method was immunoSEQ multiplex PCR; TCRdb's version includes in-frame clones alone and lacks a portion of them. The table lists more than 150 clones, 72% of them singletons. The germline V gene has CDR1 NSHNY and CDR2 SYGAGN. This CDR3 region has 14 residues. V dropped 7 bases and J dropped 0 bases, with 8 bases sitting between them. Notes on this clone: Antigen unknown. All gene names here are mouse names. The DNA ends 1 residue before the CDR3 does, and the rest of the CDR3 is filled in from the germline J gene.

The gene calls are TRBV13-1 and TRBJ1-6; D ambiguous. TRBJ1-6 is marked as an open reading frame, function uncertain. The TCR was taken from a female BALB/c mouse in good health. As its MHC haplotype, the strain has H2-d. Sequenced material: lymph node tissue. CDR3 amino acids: CASGGNSYNSPLYF. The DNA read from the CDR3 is TGTGCCAGCGGCGGTAATTCCTATAATTCGCCCCTCTAC.